This T cell receptor beta chain was identified in a study of blood T cells in healthy people across ages. V lost 8 bases and J lost 3; bases outside the gene matches: 8. The CDR3 is 14 residues long. Germline loops: CDR1 LNHDA, CDR2 SQIVND (reference sequence). Through a sample-barcoded 5' primer and a J-beta primer mix, a second PCR was run for roughly 6 to 11 cycles. TCRdb used MiXCR to reprocess the 5' RACE reads, holding one entry per CDR3 protein. The sample consists of more than 800,000 distinct CDR3 sequences, 29% of them appearing once. J is TRBJ1-2 and V is TRBV19; 8 nucleotides match TRBD1. The TCR originated in an elderly woman in good health. What was sequenced was blood. CDR3 sequence (DNA): TGTGCCAGTGGGAAACAGGGGGTGTACTATGGCTACACCTTC. Translating it yields CASGKQGVYYGYTF. The full variable domain, its missing parts supplied by reference TRBV19 and TRBJ1-2, is DGGITQSPKYLFRKEGQNVTLSCEQNLNHDAMYWYRQDPGQGLRLIYYSQIVNDFQKGDIAEGYSVSREKKESFPLTVTSAQKNPTAFYLCASGKQGVYYGYTFGSGTRLTVV.